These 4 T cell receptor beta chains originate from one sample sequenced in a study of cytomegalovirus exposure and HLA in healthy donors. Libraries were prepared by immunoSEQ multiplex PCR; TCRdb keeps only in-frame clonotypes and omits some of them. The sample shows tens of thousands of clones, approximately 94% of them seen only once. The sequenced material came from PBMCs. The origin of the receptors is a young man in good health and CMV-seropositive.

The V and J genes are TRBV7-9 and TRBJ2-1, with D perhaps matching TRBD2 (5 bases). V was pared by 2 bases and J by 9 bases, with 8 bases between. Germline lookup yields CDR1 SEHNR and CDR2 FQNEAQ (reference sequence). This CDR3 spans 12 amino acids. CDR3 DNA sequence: TGTGCCAGCAGCTTATTAGCGACTGAGCAGTTCTTC. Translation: CASSLLATEQFF. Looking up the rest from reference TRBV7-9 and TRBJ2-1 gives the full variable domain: DTGVSQNPRHKITKRGQNVTFRCDPISEHNRLYWYRQTLGQGPEFLTYFQNEAQLEKSRLLSDRFSAERPKGSFSTLEIQRTEQGDSAMYLCASSLLATEQFFGPGTRLTVL.

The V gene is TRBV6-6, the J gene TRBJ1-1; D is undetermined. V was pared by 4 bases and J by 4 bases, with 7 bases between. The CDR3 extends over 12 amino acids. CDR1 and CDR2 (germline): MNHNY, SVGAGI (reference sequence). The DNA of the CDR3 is TGTGCCAGCAGTTTCTTATTCACTGAAGCTTTCTTT. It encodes CASSFLFTEAFF.

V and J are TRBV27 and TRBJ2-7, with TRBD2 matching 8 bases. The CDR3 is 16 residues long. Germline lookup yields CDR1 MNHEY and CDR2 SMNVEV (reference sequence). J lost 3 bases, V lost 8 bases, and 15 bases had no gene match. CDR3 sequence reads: CASLPRKREPVYEQYF. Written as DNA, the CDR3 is TGTGCCAGCTTGCCACGCAAGCGGGAGCCGGTCTACGAGCAGTACTTC.

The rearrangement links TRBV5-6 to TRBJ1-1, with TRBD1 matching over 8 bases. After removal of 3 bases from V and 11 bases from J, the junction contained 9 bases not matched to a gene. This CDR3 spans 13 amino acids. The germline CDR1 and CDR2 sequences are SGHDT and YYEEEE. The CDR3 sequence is CASSSTGVVEAFF. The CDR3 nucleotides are TGTGCCAGCAGCTCGACAGGGGTGGTCGAGGCTTTCTTT.